These T cell receptor beta chains were read from a single sample in a study of blood T cell repertoires in COVID-19. The table came from immunoSEQ multiplex PCR; TCRdb's copy has only in-frame clones and leaves some out. This table holds some 81,000 clones, 90% found once. The sequenced sample was peripheral blood. The receptors here all came from a woman aged 50 to 60 in a cohort sampled during active COVID-19. Each CDR3 is given without its conserved first and last residue. Each record gives: V gene, J gene, CDR3 protein.

v_call: TRBV28; j_call: TRBJ1-2; cdr3_aa: ASSYTGTPRDGGYT
v_call: TRBV7-9; j_call: TRBJ2-7; cdr3_aa: ASSTIPGEQY
v_call: TRBV6-6; j_call: TRBJ1-5; cdr3_aa: ASSPGGIQPQH
v_call: TRBV5-6; j_call: TRBJ2-5; cdr3_aa: ASSFGRGETQY
v_call: TRBV6-5; j_call: TRBJ1-3; cdr3_aa: ASSYSPGRSGNTIY
v_call: TRBV19; j_call: TRBJ2-3; cdr3_aa: ASSPTSGSTDTQY
v_call: TRBV4-2; j_call: TRBJ2-1; cdr3_aa: ASSQTTSGIYNEQF
v_call: TRBV19; j_call: TRBJ2-7; cdr3_aa: ASSTRDNYEQY
v_call: TRBV7-2; j_call: TRBJ2-3; cdr3_aa: ASSLKAGTDTQY
v_call: TRBV3-1/TRBV3-2; j_call: TRBJ2-5; cdr3_aa: ASSQVRGGPGQETQY
v_call: TRBV25-1; j_call: TRBJ2-1; cdr3_aa: ASNYGAGMYNEQF
v_call: TRBV21-1; j_call: TRBJ1-2; cdr3_aa: ASSSGLTGYGYT
v_call: TRBV11-2; j_call: TRBJ1-1; cdr3_aa: ASSLGTGNTEAF
v_call: TRBV19; j_call: TRBJ2-7; cdr3_aa: ASSFTTGTATSYEQY
v_call: TRBV19; j_call: TRBJ1-1; cdr3_aa: ASREAGNTEAF
v_call: TRBV18; j_call: TRBJ1-1; cdr3_aa: ASSPLGDTEAF
v_call: TRBV5-6; j_call: TRBJ2-1; cdr3_aa: ASSPPWTGDEQF
v_call: TRBV11-1; j_call: TRBJ2-7; cdr3_aa: ASTPGTRNEQY
v_call: TRBV19; j_call: TRBJ2-6; cdr3_aa: ASSMLRVSGANVLT
v_call: TRBV3-1/TRBV3-2; j_call: TRBJ2-1; cdr3_aa: ASSNRTSGRSIEQF
v_call: TRBV7-6; j_call: TRBJ2-7; cdr3_aa: ASSLEPRTPGD
v_call: TRBV27; j_call: TRBJ2-2; cdr3_aa: ASTPGQGSTGELF
v_call: TRBV6-4; j_call: TRBJ2-7; cdr3_aa: ASSDARGQTYEQY
v_call: TRBV9; j_call: TRBJ2-1; cdr3_aa: ASSHTPGNHEQF
v_call: TRBV5-1; j_call: TRBJ1-5; cdr3_aa: ASSPNGDQPQH
v_call: TRBV28; j_call: TRBJ2-7; cdr3_aa: ASSLAGQLHSYEQY
v_call: TRBV6-6; j_call: TRBJ2-1; cdr3_aa: ASTVAGGGNEQF
v_call: TRBV6-5; j_call: TRBJ2-1; cdr3_aa: ASSLKQGNDVPF
v_call: TRBV23-1; j_call: TRBJ2-7; cdr3_aa: ASSPMGGMAPYYEQY
v_call: TRBV19; j_call: TRBJ2-3; cdr3_aa: ASSSGEGTDTQY
v_call: TRBV7-2; j_call: TRBJ1-5; cdr3_aa: ASSYRVSNQPQH
v_call: TRBV7-8; j_call: TRBJ2-2; cdr3_aa: ASSFGRNTGELF
v_call: TRBV4-1; j_call: TRBJ2-2; cdr3_aa: ASSRRNANTGELF
v_call: TRBV18; j_call: TRBJ2-3; cdr3_aa: ASSPGRGSGTDTQY
v_call: TRBV11-3; j_call: TRBJ2-1; cdr3_aa: ASSLGTADEQF
v_call: TRBV5-1; j_call: TRBJ1-2; cdr3_aa: ASSLLDSIYGYT
v_call: TRBV6-1; j_call: TRBJ2-3; cdr3_aa: ASSVLGLGLTDTQY
v_call: TRBV27; j_call: TRBJ2-7; cdr3_aa: ASSLKGLGYEQY
v_call: TRBV18; j_call: TRBJ2-5; cdr3_aa: ASSPPGQGDKETQY
v_call: TRBV27; j_call: TRBJ1-1; cdr3_aa: ASSFLTGRGTEAF
v_call: TRBV3-1/TRBV3-2; j_call: TRBJ1-5; cdr3_aa: ASSLDNAGNQPQH
v_call: TRBV28; j_call: TRBJ2-2; cdr3_aa: ASTRNTGELF